This passage covers 2 T cell receptor beta chains from one sample sequenced in a study of blood T cell repertoires in COVID-19. Data came from immunoSEQ multiplex PCR; TCRdb stores just in-frame clones and leaves some out. The sample shows under 350,000 clones, about nine tenths of them seen only once. The sample consisted of PBMCs or T cells enriched from blood (not recorded which). Receptors originate from a man younger than 45 who had recovered from COVID-19.

The V call is TRBV6-1, the J call TRBJ1-4, with D uncertain. V lost 1 base, J lost 4 bases, and 10 bases lay in between. The CDR3 has 15 residues. The germline gives CDR1 MNHNS, CDR2 SASEGT. The CDR3, as DNA: TGTGCCAGCAGTGAAGGAGTGGGCGATAATGAAAAACTGTTTTTT. This encodes CASSEGVGDNEKLFF.

V is TRBV20-1 and J is TRBJ1-5; D gene uncertain. The CDR3 runs to 11 residues. Trimming removed 6 bases at V and 6 bases at J, with 9 bases between. Germline V gene data show CDR1 as DFQATT and CDR2 as SNEGSKA (reference sequence). CDR3 DNA: TGCAGTGCGAGACGGGGTCAGCCCCAGCATTTT. It specifies CSARRGQPQHF.